A single sample gave rise to the 25 T cell receptor beta chains below, sequenced in a study of T cell changes during pregnancy in multiple sclerosis. Method: immunoSEQ multiplex PCR; TCRdb's copy keeps in-frame clones and lacks some. The sample lists about 59,000 clones, 92% occurring once. The sequencing used peripheral blood, collected in the third trimester of pregnancy. These receptors were obtained from a female donor in good health, enrolled as a control in a pregnancy study.

J is TRBJ2-1 and V is TRBV27; 7 positions match TRBD2. Germline loops: CDR1 MNHEY, CDR2 SMNVEV (reference sequence). This CDR3 contains 19 residues. Trimming cost V 1 base and J 2 bases; bases outside gene matches: 14. This CDR3 reads CASSLLSGGPLMAYNEQFF. CDR3 DNA: TGTGCCAGCAGTTTATTATCGGGAGGCCCCCTCATGGCCTACAATGAGCAGTTCTTC.

The V call is TRBV7-8, the J call TRBJ1-1, with a weak D call TRBD1 (6 bases). Trimming removed 3 bases at V and 11 bases at J, with 13 bases between. Germline CDR1 SGHVS, CDR2 FQNEAQ. CDR3 length equals 12 residues. The CDR3 bases are TGTGCCAGCAGCTTCTTCGGTCAGGGGGCTTTCTTT. Translating it yields CASSFFGQGAFF.

J is TRBJ1-4 and V is TRBV6-6; TRBD1 is a possible D gene (6 bases). Germline CDR1 is MNHNY and CDR2 is SVGAGI (reference sequence). Deletions cut 6 bases from V and 3 bases from J, with 11 bases between. The length of the CDR3 is 14 residues. The DNA for the CDR3 is TGTGCCAGCAGAAAGACAGGCTCTAATGAAAAACTGTTTTTT. Translation gives CASRKTGSNEKLFF.

This clone was recorded many times. The CDR3 loop is CASSDTVTGELFF. The DNA of the CDR3 is TGTGCCAGCAGTGACACGGTCACCGGGGAGCTGTTTTTT. V usage is TRBV6-4 and J usage is TRBJ2-2; D uncertain. CDR1 is MRHNA and CDR2 is SNTAGT in the germline V gene. V gave up 2 bases and J gave up 4 bases, with 5 bases separating them. The CDR3 spans 13 residues.

V usage is TRBV27 and J usage is TRBJ2-5; TRBD1 matches 8 bases. V trimming: 3 bases; J trimming: 5 bases; junction bases outside the gene matches: 5. The CDR3 is made up of 14 amino acids. Germline-derived CDR1 and CDR2 are MNHEY and SMNVEV (reference sequence). The CDR3 here is CASSFQGAWETQYF. The CDR3 nucleotides are TGTGCCAGCAGTTTCCAGGGGGCATGGGAGACCCAGTACTTC.

The chain links TRBV7-9 to TRBJ2-1; 8 bases fit TRBD2. CDR3 size: 12 residues. V was pared by 2 bases and J by 13 bases, with 4 bases of the junction left unmatched. Germline V gene data show CDR1 as SEHNR and CDR2 as FQNEAQ (reference sequence). In DNA, the CDR3 is TGTGCCAGCAGCTTAAATCTAGCGGGCCAGTTCTTC. Protein sequence: CASSLNLAGQFF.

The rearrangement joins TRBV10-3 to TRBJ2-1; D unclear. The CDR3 has 13 amino acids. Germline CDR1 is ENHRY and CDR2 is SYGVKD. With 4 bases removed from V and 4 bases from J, the gap between germline ends came to 8 bases. CDR3 residues: CAISGELYNEQFF. The CDR3 coding sequence is TGTGCCATCAGTGGAGAACTTTACAATGAGCAGTTCTTC.

The chain joins TRBV4-1 to TRBJ1-2; D call uncertain. The V end lost 4 bases, the J end lost 0 bases, and 18 bases lay between the germline ends. The CDR3 spans 17 residues. The germline gives CDR1 MGHRA, CDR2 YSYEKL. Here the CDR3 reads CASSLLLGSESNYGYTF. The CDR3 DNA sequence: TGCGCCAGCAGCCTCTTATTGGGCTCGGAATCTAACTATGGCTACACCTTC.

The genes are TRBV27 and TRBJ1-2; D is possibly TRBD1 (5 bases). Per the germline V gene, CDR1 is MNHEY and CDR2 is SMNVEV (reference sequence). This CDR3 is 18 amino acids long. The V end lost 0 bases, the J end lost 3 bases, and 20 bases lay between the germline ends. This CDR3 reads CASSLSVWGEGEDYGYTF. As DNA, the CDR3 is TGTGCCAGCAGTTTATCGGTTTGGGGGGAGGGTGAGGACTATGGCTACACCTTC.

The chain links TRBV7-8 to TRBJ2-3; no clear D. V was pared by 1 base and J by 0 bases, with 11 bases between. Per the germline V gene, CDR1 is SGHVS and CDR2 is FQNEAQ. The CDR3 extends over 16 amino acids. The CDR3 DNA reads as TGTGCCAGCAGCTTAGTGGTAGCCCTTAGCACAGATACGCAGTATTTT. Amino acid sequence: CASSLVVALSTDTQYF. Drawing the rest from reference TRBV7-8 and TRBJ2-3, the complete variable domain is GAGVSQSPRYKVAKRGQDVALRCDPISGHVSLFWYQQALGQGPEFLTYFQNEAQLDKSGLPSDRFFAERPEGSVSTLKIQRTQQEDSAVYLCASSLVVALSTDTQYFGPGTRLTVL.

V gene TRBV7-8 combines with J gene TRBJ1-1; no clear D. Trimming cost V 0 bases and J 5 bases, with 7 bases left between them. This CDR3 region has 13 residues. Germline V gives CDR1 SGHVS, CDR2 FQNEAQ. CDR3 in amino acids: CASSLAYYTEAFF. The CDR3 DNA reads TGTGCCAGCAGCTTAGCCTATTATACTGAAGCTTTCTTT.

CDR3 sequence: CASSARVGNTEAFF. In DNA form, the CDR3 reads TGTGCCAGCAGTGCCAGGGTAGGCAACACTGAAGCTTTCTTT. The chain links TRBV2 to TRBJ1-1; a possible D gene is TRBD1 (5 bases). Germline V CDR1 and CDR2: SNHLY, FYNNEI. CDR3 length equals 14 residues. V dropped 4 bases and J dropped 2 bases, with 11 bases sitting between them. Using reference TRBV2 and TRBJ1-1 for the parts outside the CDR3, the full variable domain is EPEVTQTPSHQVTQMGQEVILRCVPISNHLYFYWYRQILGQKVEFLVSFYNNEISEKSEIFDDQFSVERPDGSNFTLKIRSTKLEDSAMYFCASSARVGNTEAFFGQGTRLTVV.

This chain uses TRBV4-3 with TRBJ2-7; D is undetermined. From germline, CDR1 is LGHNA and CDR2 YSLEER. The CDR3 totals 14 residues. Trimming took off 0 bases at V and 4 bases at J, with 10 bases between the two ends. DNA for the CDR3: TGCGCCAGCAGCCAAGAGCGAGGAGTTTACGAGCAGTACTTC. Protein sequence: CASSQERGVYEQYF.

V and J are TRBV5-1 and TRBJ2-7; D perhaps matches TRBD2 (6 bases). This CDR3 has 14 residues. Per germline, CDR1 SGHRS and CDR2 YFSETQ. V lost 0 bases and J lost 0, with 7 bases in between. CDR3 loop: CASSLAGSSYEQYF. DNA for the CDR3: TGCGCCAGCAGCTTGGCCGGGAGCTCCTACGAGCAGTACTTC.

The chain uses TRBV5-1 and TRBJ1-6, with D possibly TRBD1 on 5 matching bases. The CDR3 covers 14 residues. Germline V gene sequence: CDR1 SGHRS, CDR2 YFSETQ. The V and J ends lost 0 bases and 8 bases respectively, with 9 bases between them. Here the CDR3 reads CASSLDRSYSPLHF. CDR3 bases: TGCGCCAGCAGCTTGGACAGGTCTTATTCACCCCTCCACTTT. Based on the CDR3 plus reference TRBV5-1 and TRBJ1-6, the full variable domain is KAGVTQTPRYLIKTRGQQVTLSCSPISGHRSVSWYQQTPGQGLQFLFEYFSETQRNKGNFPGRFSGRQFSNSRSEMNVSTLELGDSALYLCASSLDRSYSPLHFGNGTRLTVT.

V is TRBV7-2 and J is TRBJ2-7; D may be TRBD2 (6 bases). This CDR3 contains 13 residues. V was pared by 1 base and J by 5 bases, with 9 bases between. Germline lookup yields CDR1 SGHTA and CDR2 FQGNSA. Here the CDR3 reads CASSLETGDEQYF. The CDR3 DNA follows: TGTGCCAGCAGCTTAGAGACGGGAGACGAGCAGTACTTC.

This clone is a singleton in its sample. The chain is built from TRBV5-6 and TRBJ1-2; D unresolved. The length of the CDR3 is 14 residues. In germline, CDR1 is SGHDT, CDR2 YYEEEE. Trimming pared 3 bases from V and 3 bases from J, leaving 12 bases between. The CDR3 reads CASSWAGRDYGYTF. Here the CDR3 DNA reads TGTGCCAGCAGCTGGGCCGGAAGAGACTATGGCTACACCTTC.

This chain links TRBV10-2 with TRBJ1-2; 8 bases fit TRBD1. Per germline, CDR1 WSHSY and CDR2 SAAADI. With V trimmed by 6 bases and J by 0 bases, 0 bases remained unmatched. The CDR3 extends over 13 amino acids. CDR3 residues: CASRQGANYGYTF. The CDR3 coding sequence is TGCGCCAGCAGACAGGGGGCTAACTATGGCTACACCTTC.

The CDR3 loop is CASGLVLAGQTNEKLFF. DNA of the CDR3: TGTGCTAGTGGTTTGGTACTGGCGGGACAGACTAATGAAAAACTGTTTTTT. This sequence joins TRBV12-5 and TRBJ1-4; the match to TRBD1 covers 7 bases. Germline lookup yields CDR1 LGHNT and CDR2 FRNRAP. The CDR3 covers 17 residues. J lost 2 bases, V lost 0 bases, and 6 bases had no gene match.

This rearrangement joins TRBV5-4 to TRBJ2-5; D call uncertain. The germline CDR1 and CDR2 sequences are SGHNT and YYREEE (reference sequence). The V and J ends lost 4 bases and 1 base respectively, with 8 bases between them. CDR3 length: 13 amino acids. CDR3 protein: CASSLPIQETQYF. CDR3 coding DNA: TGTGCCAGCAGCCTACCGATCCAAGAGACCCAGTACTTC.

This clone showed up just a few times. The gene calls are TRBV18 and TRBJ1-1; 9 bases are shared with TRBD1. V shed 4 bases and J 11 bases; nucleotides not matched to a gene: 14. Germline V gives CDR1 KGHSH, CDR2 LQKENI. This CDR3 spans 15 amino acids. The CDR3 sequence: CASSLNPIRDREAFF. The CDR3 DNA sequence: TGTGCCAGCTCACTTAATCCTATCCGGGACAGGGAGGCTTTCTTT.

The CDR3 region has the DNA TGTGCCATCATGGAGGGTTCTACTGGAAACACCATATATTTT. Its translation: CAIMEGSTGNTIYF. This chain links TRBV10-3 with TRBJ1-3; D unresolved. The V and J ends lost 7 bases and 2 bases respectively, with 12 bases between them. The CDR3 is made up of 14 amino acids. Germline V gene data show CDR1 as ENHRY and CDR2 as SYGVKD.

V gene TRBV27 combines with J gene TRBJ1-4; TRBD1 agrees at 9 bases. With 8 bases clipped from V and 5 bases from J, the junction kept 9 bases outside the gene matches. Germline V gene sequence: CDR1 MNHEY, CDR2 SMNVEV (reference sequence). The CDR3 length is 15 residues. CDR3 amino acids: CASGSWDRVNEKLFF. The CDR3 DNA follows: TGTGCCAGCGGCTCTTGGGACAGGGTAAATGAAAAACTGTTTTTT.

This chain connects TRBV4-3 to TRBJ1-1; TRBD1 agrees at 7 bases. Germline CDR1 LGHNA, CDR2 YSLEER. This CDR3 spans 15 amino acids. The V gene end was trimmed by 2 bases and the J gene end by 0 bases; junction bases not matched to a gene: 3. The CDR3 sequence is CASSQRTGLNTEAFF. CDR3 in DNA: TGCGCCAGCAGCCAAAGGACAGGCCTGAACACTGAAGCTTTCTTT.

CDR3 amino acids: CAIHQGQGNQPQHF. Written as DNA, the CDR3 is TGTGCAATACATCAGGGACAGGGAAATCAGCCCCAGCATTTT. This sequence joins TRBV30 and TRBJ1-5, with 9 positions matching TRBD1. CDR1 and CDR2 from the germline V gene are GTSNPN and SVGIG (reference sequence). CDR3 length: 14 amino acids.